The present entry profiles one T cell receptor (beta chain) with its context. Its antigen is as yet unknown. The data stem from a study of cytomegalovirus exposure and HLA in healthy donors. Overall study findings and caveats: An assumption of roughly uniform sequencing depth across donors underlay the presence/absence analyses. Later on, analysis showed that most CMV-associated TCR beta chains appeared to be HLA-restricted. Among the most significant clusters, several appeared linked to common viral pathogens in a later analysis.

The germline gives CDR1 MGHDK, CDR2 SYGVNS. V was trimmed by 1 base and J by 1 base, leaving 6 bases between them. The CDR3 contains 14 residues. Vbeta (60) and Jbeta (13) primers were used in the PCR. Sequencing was performed with immunoSEQ multiplex PCR; in TCRdb, only in-frame clones are kept and a portion is missing. The table for this sample gives roughly 200,000 clones. The sample comprised PBMCs. This sequence joins TRBV25-1 and TRBJ2-3; D gene ambiguous. The clonotype comes from a girl aged 2-10 years in good health and CMV-seropositive. This chain's CDR3 is CASSEFGGTDTQYF. For the CDR3, the DNA is TGTGCCAGCAGTGAATTTGGAGGCACAGATACGCAGTATTTT.